This T cell receptor (beta chain) comes out of a study of CXCR3-negative and CXCR3-positive naive CD8 T cells (dated by TCRdb to the late 2010s). In terms of the full investigation: About 135 million TRB reads were obtained in total, roughly 1.5 +/- 0.3 million reads per library. Diversity and physicochemical repertoire analyses covered some ten donors pooled from two independent experiments. For the TRBV-TRBJ cluster analysis, the naive subsets came from 5 donors, while the memory cells came from 3 donors.

CDR1 and CDR2, per the germline V gene, are SGHDT and YYEEEE. Taken from cysteine to phenylalanine, the CDR3 has 15 residues. The nucleotide record is missing. Sequenced using a NextSeq 550. The Human TCR Profiling Kit (MiLaboratory) was used to prepare UMI-labeled 5' RACE TRB cDNA libraries. cDNA synthesis used the entire amount of extracted RNA, and PCR amplification then used the entire amount of cDNA produced. The libraries were made side by side, with each library going through the same number of PCR cycles. The source study handled its data this way. MIGEC and MiXCR extracted about 53,000 +/- 10,000 unique UMI-labeled TRB cDNA molecules per library, requiring at least two reads per UMI. On average, about 40,000 +/- 10,000 functional in-frame TRB CDR3 nucleotide clonotypes lacking stop codons were found per library. After downsampling to 5000 UMI-labeled TRB molecules per sample, diversity metrics such as normalized Shannon-Wiener and Chao1 were calculated in VDJtools. VDJtools was used to calculate clonotype-size-weighted physicochemical properties of the central five CDR3 residues, namely interaction energy, strength, volume and Kidera factor 4. The reads went through TCRdb reprocessing, and each CDR3 protein sequence gets one entry with no DNA. V and J calls and clone size were set by TCRdb, not the authors. The sample table holds 150,000 or so distinct CDR3 sequences. The top ten constitute nearly 0.5% of the sample.

Points on this clonotype: Its antigen is unknown.

Overall study results and their limits: Freshly isolated PBMCs were used for most assays because CXCR3 expression partially decreased after cryopreservation. Both naive subsets had comparably high repertoire diversity, while memory CD8+ T cells had much lower repertoire diversity. TRBV-TRBJ usage was similar between naive CXCR3-negative and CXCR3-positive cells from the same donor, while memory cells showed distinct patterns. Because surface CD5, which is linked to self-reactivity in mice, was comparable between the naive subsets, TCR interaction strength was also inferred from the physicochemical properties of TRB CDR3s. Compared with CXCR3-negative naive cells, CXCR3-positive naive cells had TRB CDR3s with higher hydrophobicity (lower Kidera factor 4), lower energy, and higher strength and volume indices.

For every CD8+ T cell subset, 300,000 cells were flow-sorted straight into RLT lysis buffer, and each subset was sorted in triplicate. Naive CD8+ T cells were defined stringently as CD45RO-CCR7+CD27+CD95- to exclude memory contaminants. Peripheral blood mononuclear cells were isolated from buffy coats by standard density gradient centrifugation. Naive CXCR3-negative and CXCR3-positive CD8+ T cells were flow-sorted on a FACSAria III. Total RNA was extracted from sorted cells with an RNeasy Mini Kit. The TCR sequence derives from a human donor in good health. Some clones in this sample may be carry-over from other donors' samples. Sequenced material: naive CXCR3- CD8+ T cells from blood. The meaning of the sample's cell subset or site label: CD45RO-CCR7+CD27+CD95- naive CD8+ T cells lacking CXCR3 (TNR3-). The rearrangement combines TRBV5-6 with TRBJ2-7; absent DNA, TCRdb's TRBD2 call cannot be checked. The CDR3 reads as follows: CASSSGGGDYYEQYF.